This TCR beta chain was captured in a study of T cell repertoires in cytomegalovirus infection. Across the whole study: Through public TCR beta signatures, both CMV infection and matching HLA type were indicated. Study-wide results and limits: The study found HLA-C-restricted CMV-specific TCR beta clonotypes dominating the ex vivo response.

The CDR3 contains 20 residues. V gave up 0 bases and J gave up 1 base; unmatched junction bases: 15. The germline CDR1 and CDR2 sequences are SGHNT and YYREEE (reference sequence). Turning to this clonotype: The antigen is not known.

TCRdb reanalysed the reads using MiXCR and keeps one entry per CDR3 protein. The profile covers roughly 990,000 distinct CDR3 sequences, with approximately 30% appearing a single time and around 15% taken by the ten largest. The TCR comes from a human donor in good health (CMV status not recorded). Some clones in this sample may be carry-over from other donors' samples. The source material was cultured CD8+ T cells from PBMCs, sampled from culture after CMV antigen stimulation. The chain uses TRBV5-4 and TRBJ2-3; 9 bases are shared with TRBD1. The CDR3 DNA follows: TGTGCCAGCAGCTTGGGGGGCGGGACAGGGACCCTTCCACGCACAGATACGCAGTATTTT. Protein: CASSLGGGTGTLPRTDTQYF.